These 5 T cell receptor beta chains originate from one sample sequenced in a study of blood T cell repertoires in COVID-19. Measured with immunoSEQ multiplex PCR; TCRdb has only the in-frame clones, and not every one. Counted here are some 250,000 clones, around 85% occurring once; the ten biggest clones make up 5.5% to 6.5%. The sequenced sample was peripheral blood. These receptors all stem from a man aged 60 to 69 with acute or convalescent COVID-19.

The V and J genes are TRBV19 and TRBJ2-5, with 9 positions matching TRBD2. Germline V lookup: CDR1 LNHDA, CDR2 SQIVND (reference sequence). After removal of 5 bases from V and 5 bases from J, the junction contained 12 bases not matched to a gene. This CDR3 is built from 16 residues. CDR3 DNA: TGTGCCAGTAGTCACCAGGCTAGCGGGAATAGGGAGACCCAGTACTTC. Its translation: CASSHQASGNRETQYF.

The gene calls are TRBV7-3 and TRBJ2-1, with a possible D match to TRBD1 (5 bases). V was pared by 5 bases and J by 4 bases, with 15 bases between. Germline CDR1 SGHTA, CDR2 FQGTGA. The CDR3 consists of 15 residues. The CDR3 bases are TGTGCCAGCAGCCGCGCTGGGGCCCCGTACAATGAGCAGTTCTTC. Its translation: CASSRAGAPYNEQFF.

V and J are TRBV11-2 and TRBJ2-5, with 11 positions matching TRBD2. CDR3 length equals 16 residues. With V trimmed by 6 bases and J by 3 bases, 9 bases remained unmatched. Germline V gene lookup returns CDR1 SGHAT and CDR2 FQNNGV. Here the CDR3 DNA reads TGTGCCAGCAGGCCGCTAGCGGGAGGATTAAAAGAGACCCAGTACTTC. Translation gives CASRPLAGGLKETQYF. Together with reference TRBV11-2 and TRBJ2-5, the CDR3 gives the full variable domain: EAGVAQSPRYKIIEKRQSVAFWCNPISGHATLYWYQQILGQGPKLLIQFQNNGVVDDSQLPKDRFSAERLKGVDSTLKIQPAKLEDSAVYLCASRPLAGGLKETQYFGPGTRLLVL.

The chain recombines TRBV11-3 with TRBJ2-7, with unresolved D. V was clipped by 5 bases and J by 0 bases, with 11 bases between them. This CDR3 is 14 amino acids long. The germline CDR1 and CDR2 sequences are SGHNT and YENEEA. The CDR3 region is CASSPLVYSYEQYF. The CDR3 nucleotides are TGTGCCAGCAGCCCCCTAGTCTACTCCTACGAGCAGTACTTC.

V usage is TRBV5-4 and J usage is TRBJ2-6; 9 bases match TRBD1. This CDR3 spans 16 amino acids. The trim removed 4 bases at V and 2 bases at J, leaving 4 bases unmatched. Germline V gives CDR1 SGHNT, CDR2 YYREEE (reference sequence). CDR3 DNA sequence: TGTGCCAGCAGCGGGACAGGGTCTACTGGGGCCAACGTCCTGACTTTC. Translating it yields CASSGTGSTGANVLTF.